This T cell receptor beta chain was documented in a study of OX40 agonist ivuxolimab in advanced cancers. Background for the entire study: Ivuxolimab, which targeted the costimulatory receptor OX40 (CD134), was an agonistic, fully human IgG2 monoclonal antibody. Peripheral TCRbeta sequencing was intended to test whether TCR sequence diversity was altered and clonal T-cell expansion was caused by ivuxolimab. Of the 50 to 55 dose-escalation patients, hepatocellular carcinoma was present in around 20, melanoma in around 15, renal cell carcinoma in 9 and head and neck cancer in 9. In the dose-escalation cohort, roughly 82% of patients were male, and the mean age was 60 years with a range of about 20 to 80. The paper covers the monotherapy dose-escalation part of the phase I ivuxolimab trial, which included N ≈ 50 patients. Patients were allowed to have had prior anti-PD-1, anti-PD-L1 or anti-CTLA-4 therapy, and 40% of the dose-escalation patients had been treated with checkpoint inhibitors. Three dose-escalation patients achieved partial responses, one with hepatocellular carcinoma and two with cutaneous melanoma. Intravenous ivuxolimab was administered to patients every 2 weeks at six dose levels: 0.01, 0.1, 0.3, 1.5, 3 and 10 mg/kg.

The research as a whole found: After ivuxolimab, more expanded clones were found on average in CD8+ T cells than in CD4+ T cells. Antigen specificity was not determined for the clonally expanded peripheral T cells. Low levels of normalized T-cell clonal expansion were also shown by some nonresponding patients. At doses of 0.1 to 3.0 mg/kg, clonal expansion of both CD4+ and CD8+ blood T cells was observed from baseline to week 6. In the 0.1-3.0 mg/kg groups, partial responders were among the patients with the lowest normalized peripheral clonal expansion, particularly in CD8+ T cells.

Patients with autoimmune disease history or receiving systemic immunosuppression were excluded from the trial. Peripheral blood for TCR sequencing was collected from all dose cohorts at baseline, on cycle 4 day 1, and on cycle 7 day 1. The samples were drawn from a first-in-human, open-label, multicenter phase I dose-escalation trial of ivuxolimab. Adults with locally advanced or metastatic melanoma, renal cell carcinoma, hepatocellular carcinoma or head and neck squamous cell carcinoma were enrolled in the trial. Before TCR sequencing, CD4+ T cells and CD8+ T cells were sorted from peripheral blood as separate populations. Remarks on this clone: It lacks a known antigen. No qualities accompany the bases; no much larger clone lies one base away.

For sequencing of the TCRbeta CDR3 region, genomic DNA was extracted from the sorted cells. TCRbeta CDR3 regions were sequenced using the immunoSEQ Assay. TCRdb took over this immuneACCESS table, retaining in-frame rearrangements with V and J assigned. Such tables are incomplete; in checked studies, under half of the missing clones stem from an unresolved V gene, and the remainder is unexplained. The table for this sample lists nearly 50,000 clones; 80% to 90% of them were counted only once. The leading ten clones occupy around 7% of the sample. V lost 3 bases and J lost 8 bases, and the count of bases not matched to a germline gene is 11. From a lookup of the germline V gene, CDR1 and CDR2 are SGHDN and FVKESK. The CDR3, from cysteine to phenylalanine, totals 17 residues. Only the CDR3 DNA stays, 51 bases, in frame from base 1.

The V and J segments used are TRBV14 and TRBJ2-2, with 11 bases aligning to TRBD2. The clonotype was recovered from an adult with an advanced solid tumor such as melanoma, head and neck, liver or kidney cancer. The sequences come from CD4+ or CD8+ T cells sorted from blood, collected in a trial of the OX40 agonist ivuxolimab. The CDR3 has the sequence CASSQGILAGGSGELFF. The sequenced DNA is TGTGCCAGCAGCCAGGGGATCCTAGCGGGAGGTTCGGGGGAGCTGTTTTTT.